This T cell receptor (beta chain) appears in the sequencing data of a study of blood T cells in healthy people across ages. The second PCR ran roughly 7 to 11 cycles with a sample-barcoded 5' primer and J-beta primers. TCRdb reprocessed the 5' RACE reads with MiXCR, giving one entry per CDR3 protein. The table has approximately 830,000 distinct CDR3 sequences, around two thirds seen once. This clonotype showed up just once. The CDR3 totals 17 residues. The germline CDR1 and CDR2 sequences are SGHTA and FQGNSA. J gave up 8 bases and V 0 bases, and 9 bases lay outside the gene matches. Sample: blood. This sequence was found in a man younger than 40 in good health. This chain links TRBV7-2 with TRBJ1-6; 8 nucleotides align to TRBD1. The CDR3 spells CASSLALSATGDSPLHF. The CDR3 coding sequence is TGTGCCAGCAGCTTAGCTCTGTCTGCGACAGGGGATTCACCCCTCCACTTT.